This T cell receptor beta chain comes out of a study of blood T cell repertoires in COVID-19. Study information: Acute-phase and convalescent COVID-19 samples originated in the United States, Italy and Spain.

Profiling relied on immunoSEQ multiplex PCR, and the TCRdb table lists in-frame clones only, not all of them. The sample includes 85,000 to 95,000 clones, nearly 90% of them seen just once. This CDR3 contains 11 residues. Trimming stripped 5 bases from V and 1 base from J, with 5 bases between. The germline V gene encodes CDR1 SQVTM and CDR2 ANQGSEA. J is TRBJ1-1 and V is TRBV29-1, with D hard to call. Sequenced: peripheral blood. This TCR was recovered from an elderly woman with active COVID-19. This chain's CDR3 is CSVPRNTEAFF. The CDR3 DNA follows: TGCAGCGTTCCCAGGAACACTGAAGCTTTCTTT.